This paragraph reports one T cell receptor (beta chain). The sample belongs to a study of monozygotic twins with inflammatory bowel disease. TCRdb re-called the 5' RACE reads; every CDR3 protein appears as one record, without DNA. The specimen's table records 300,000 to 350,000 distinct CDR3 sequences. This CDR3 contains 16 residues. Germline-derived CDR1 and CDR2 are SEHNR and FQNEAQ (reference sequence). V usage is TRBV7-9 and J usage is TRBJ2-6; the TCRdb call, TRBD1, lacks DNA for checking. This TCR was recovered from a human donor with ulcerative colitis or Crohn's disease, or a healthy co-twin of an affected twin (not recorded which). Specimen: blood. This chain's CDR3 is CASPSQGASGANVLTF.